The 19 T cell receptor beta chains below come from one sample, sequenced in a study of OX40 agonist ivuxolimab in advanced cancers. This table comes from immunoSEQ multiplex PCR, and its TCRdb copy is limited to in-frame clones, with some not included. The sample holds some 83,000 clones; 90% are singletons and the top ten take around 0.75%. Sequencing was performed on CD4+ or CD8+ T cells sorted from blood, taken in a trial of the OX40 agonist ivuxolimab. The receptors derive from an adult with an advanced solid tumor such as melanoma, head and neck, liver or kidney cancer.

DNA of the CDR3: TGTGCCAGCAGCGTAAGCGGGACGAACAATGAGCAGTTCTTC. Translated: CASSVSGTNNEQFF. The chain combines TRBV9 with TRBJ2-1; 7 bases are a match to TRBD2. The V segment lost 1 base and the J segment 5 bases; nucleotides outside the gene matches: 3. Germline V gene data show CDR1 as SGDLS and CDR2 as YYNGEE. The CDR3 consists of 14 residues.

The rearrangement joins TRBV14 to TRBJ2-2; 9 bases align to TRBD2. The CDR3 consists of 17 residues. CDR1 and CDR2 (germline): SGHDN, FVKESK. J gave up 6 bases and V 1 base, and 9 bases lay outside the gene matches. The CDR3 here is CASSQVFGGRAAGELFF. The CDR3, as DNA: TGTGCCAGCAGCCAAGTATTCGGCGGGAGGGCAGCCGGGGAGCTGTTTTTT.

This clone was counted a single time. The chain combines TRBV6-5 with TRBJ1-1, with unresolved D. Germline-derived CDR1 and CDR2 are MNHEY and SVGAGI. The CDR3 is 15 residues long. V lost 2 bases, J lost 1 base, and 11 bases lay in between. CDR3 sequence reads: CASSYESGGNTEAFF. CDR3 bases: TGTGCCAGCAGTTACGAGTCTGGAGGGAACACTGAAGCTTTCTTT.

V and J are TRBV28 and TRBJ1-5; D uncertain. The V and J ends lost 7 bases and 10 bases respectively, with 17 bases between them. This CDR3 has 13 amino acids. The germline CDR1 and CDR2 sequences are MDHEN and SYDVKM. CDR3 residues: CASTSPAGRPQHF. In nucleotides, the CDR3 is TGTGCCAGCACTTCCCCAGCTGGGCGTCCCCAGCATTTT. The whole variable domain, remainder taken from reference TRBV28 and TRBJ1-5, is DVKVTQSSRYLVKRTGEKVFLECVQDMDHENMFWYRQDPGLGLRLIYFSYDVKMKEKGDIPEGYSVSREKKERFSLILESASTNQTSMYLCASTSPAGRPQHFGDGTRLSIL.

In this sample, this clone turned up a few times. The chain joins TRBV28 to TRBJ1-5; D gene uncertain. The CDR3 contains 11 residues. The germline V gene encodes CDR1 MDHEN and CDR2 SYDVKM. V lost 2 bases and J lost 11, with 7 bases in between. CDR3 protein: CASSLRVTQHF. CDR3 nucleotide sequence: TGTGCCAGCAGTTTAAGGGTGACCCAGCATTTT.

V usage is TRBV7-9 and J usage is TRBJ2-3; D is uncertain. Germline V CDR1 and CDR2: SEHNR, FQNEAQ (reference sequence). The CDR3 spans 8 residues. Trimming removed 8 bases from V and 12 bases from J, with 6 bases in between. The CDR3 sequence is CASDDQYF. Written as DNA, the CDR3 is TGTGCCAGCGACGACCAGTATTTT.

In DNA form, the CDR3 reads TGTGCCAGCAGCTCGGTGGGCGGGACTAGCTCCACCGGGGAGCTGTTTTTT. Protein sequence: CASSSVGGTSSTGELFF. The chain couples TRBV11-3 to TRBJ2-2; 9 bases map to TRBD2. The length of the CDR3 is 17 residues. V shed 4 bases and J 4 bases; nucleotides not matched to a gene: 10. Germline V lookup: CDR1 SGHNT, CDR2 YENEEA.

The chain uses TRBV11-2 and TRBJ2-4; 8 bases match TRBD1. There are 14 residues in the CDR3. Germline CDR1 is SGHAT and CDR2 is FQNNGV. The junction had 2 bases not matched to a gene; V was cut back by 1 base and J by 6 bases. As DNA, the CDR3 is TGTGCCAGCAGCTTAGTTGACAGGGGAAACATTCAGTACTTC. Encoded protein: CASSLVDRGNIQYF.

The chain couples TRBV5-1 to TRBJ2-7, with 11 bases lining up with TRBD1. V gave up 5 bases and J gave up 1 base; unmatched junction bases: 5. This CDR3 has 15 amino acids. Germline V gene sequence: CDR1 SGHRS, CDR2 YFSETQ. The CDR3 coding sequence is TGCGCCAGCAGGGCCGGACAGGGGGCTTCCTACGAGCAGTACTTC. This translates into CASRAGQGASYEQYF.

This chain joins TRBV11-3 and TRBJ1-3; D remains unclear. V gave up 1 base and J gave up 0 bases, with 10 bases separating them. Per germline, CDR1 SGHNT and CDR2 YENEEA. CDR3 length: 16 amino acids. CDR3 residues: CASSLGGSSSGNTIYF. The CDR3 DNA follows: TGTGCCAGCAGCTTAGGGGGATCAAGCTCTGGAAACACCATATATTTT.

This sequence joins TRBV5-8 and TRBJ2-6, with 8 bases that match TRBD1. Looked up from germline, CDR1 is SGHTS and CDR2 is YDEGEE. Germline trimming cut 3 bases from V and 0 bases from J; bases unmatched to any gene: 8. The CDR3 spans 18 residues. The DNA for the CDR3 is TGTGCCAGCAGCTATCGACAGGGGCAGCTCTCTGGGGCCAACGTCCTGACTTTC. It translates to CASSYRQGQLSGANVLTF.

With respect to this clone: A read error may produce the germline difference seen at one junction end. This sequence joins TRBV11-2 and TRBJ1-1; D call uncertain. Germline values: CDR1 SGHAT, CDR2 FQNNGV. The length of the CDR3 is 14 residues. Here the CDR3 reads CASSQESGNTEAFF. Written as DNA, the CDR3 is TGCGCCAGCAGCCAAGAATCGGGGAACACTGAAGCTTTCTTT.

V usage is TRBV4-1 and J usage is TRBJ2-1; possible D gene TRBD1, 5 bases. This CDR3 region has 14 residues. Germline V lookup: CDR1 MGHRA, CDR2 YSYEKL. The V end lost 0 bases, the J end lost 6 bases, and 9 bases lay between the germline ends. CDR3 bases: TGCGCCAGCAGCCAAGACAGGGTTTCCAATGAGCAGTTCTTC. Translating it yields CASSQDRVSNEQFF.

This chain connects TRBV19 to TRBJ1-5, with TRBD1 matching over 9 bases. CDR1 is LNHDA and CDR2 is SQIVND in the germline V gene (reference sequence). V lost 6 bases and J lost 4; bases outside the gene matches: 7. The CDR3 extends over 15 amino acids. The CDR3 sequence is CASRTGQGRNQPQHF. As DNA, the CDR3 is TGTGCCAGTAGAACAGGACAGGGGCGAAATCAGCCCCAGCATTTT. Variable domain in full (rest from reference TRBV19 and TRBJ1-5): DGGITQSPKYLFRKEGQNVTLSCEQNLNHDAMYWYRQDPGQGLRLIYYSQIVNDFQKGDIAEGYSVSREKKESFPLTVTSAQKNPTAFYLCASRTGQGRNQPQHFGDGTRLSIL.

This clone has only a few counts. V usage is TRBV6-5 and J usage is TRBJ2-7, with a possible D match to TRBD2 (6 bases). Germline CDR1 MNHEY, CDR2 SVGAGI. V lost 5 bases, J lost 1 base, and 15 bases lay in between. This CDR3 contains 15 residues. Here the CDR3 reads CASSPPGVRSYEQYF. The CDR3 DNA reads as TGTGCCAGCAGTCCCCCGGGGGTCCGATCCTACGAGCAGTACTTC.

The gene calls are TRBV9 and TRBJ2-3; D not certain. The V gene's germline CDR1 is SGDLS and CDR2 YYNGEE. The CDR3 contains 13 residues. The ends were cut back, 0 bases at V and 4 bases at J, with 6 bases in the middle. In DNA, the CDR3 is TGTGCCAGCAGCGTAGGAACCGCAGATACGCAGTATTTT. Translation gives CASSVGTADTQYF.

The CDR3 reads CASSERPHPYNEQFF. The CDR3, as DNA: TGTGCCAGCAGTGAAAGACCCCATCCCTACAATGAGCAGTTCTTC. The chain links TRBV2 to TRBJ2-1; no clear D gene. This CDR3 has 15 amino acids. Germline V gives CDR1 SNHLY, CDR2 FYNNEI. V lost 2 bases, J lost 2 bases, and 10 bases lay in between.

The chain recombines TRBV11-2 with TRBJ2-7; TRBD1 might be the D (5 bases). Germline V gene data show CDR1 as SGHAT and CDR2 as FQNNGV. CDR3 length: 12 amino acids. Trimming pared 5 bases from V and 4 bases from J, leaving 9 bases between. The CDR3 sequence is CASSRTGYEQYF. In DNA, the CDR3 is TGTGCCAGCAGCCGCACAGGATACGAGCAGTACTTC.

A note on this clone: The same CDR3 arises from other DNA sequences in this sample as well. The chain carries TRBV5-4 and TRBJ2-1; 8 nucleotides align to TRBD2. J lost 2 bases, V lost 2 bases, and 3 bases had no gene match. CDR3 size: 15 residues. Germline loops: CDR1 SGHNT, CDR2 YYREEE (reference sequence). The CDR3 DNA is TGTGCCAGCAGCTTAGGTAGCGGGACCTACAATGAGCAGTTCTTC. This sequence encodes CASSLGSGTYNEQFF.